The rows below give T cell receptor beta chains drawn from one sample of a study of early T cells in non-severe SARS-CoV-2 infection. TCRdb reprocessed the 5' RACE reads with MiXCR, giving one entry per CDR3 protein. This table has 32,000 or so distinct CDR3 sequences, 8% to 9.5% appearing once. Sequencing was carried out using whole blood. The receptors come from an adult who was a healthcare worker with PCR-confirmed SARS-CoV-2 infection or an uninfected control (not recorded which). The CDR3 runs from the conserved cysteine through the conserved F or W. D genes are given only for firm matches. Only some rows state a clone size, as once, few, many or a class for expanded clones.

v_call	d_call	clone_size	j_call	cdr3_nt	cdr3_aa
TRBV13	TRBD1	few	TRBJ1-3	TGTGCCAGCAGCTTCCGGGACAGCCCCCGTACCATATATTTT	CASSFRDSPRTIYF
TRBV10-2	TRBD2	few	TRBJ2-1	TGCGCCAGCACGGGGGGAGGGTACAATGAGCAGTTCTTC	CASTGGGYNEQFF
TRBV4-1	.	many	TRBJ1-1	TGCGCCAGCAGCCAAGATAGGGGAGGGAACACTGAAGCTTTCTTT	CASSQDRGGNTEAFF
TRBV18	TRBD1	few	TRBJ2-7	TGTGCCAGCCGACAGGGGGAAGACGAGCAGTACTTC	CASRQGEDEQYF
TRBV10-3	.	.	TRBJ1-1	TGTGCCATCAGTGACTATATGGAAGGGAACACTGAAGCTTTCTTT	CAISDYMEGNTEAFF
TRBV18	TRBD1	.	TRBJ2-7	TGTGCCAGCTCACCTGGAGGGACAGGGGCCTACGAGCAGTACTTC	CASSPGGTGAYEQYF
TRBV11-2	.	few	TRBJ1-6	TGTGCCAGCAGCTTAGTGGTTGGTGCTCCCTATAATTCACCCCTCCACTTT	CASSLVVGAPYNSPLHF
TRBV5-1	TRBD1	many	TRBJ2-5	TGCGCCAGCAGCTTGGAAGGGGGCAGGGAGACCCAGTACTTC	CASSLEGGRETQYF
TRBV18	.	many	TRBJ1-1	TGTGCCAGCTCCCGTGACGAGAACACTGAAGCTTTCTTT	CASSRDENTEAFF
TRBV6-2/TRBV6-3	.	many	TRBJ2-3	TGTGCCAGCAGCCAAGGTACGCAGTATTTT	CASSQGTQYF
TRBV7-8	TRBD1	many	TRBJ2-7	TGTGCCAGCAGCTTAGGCCCGGGACAGAGATACGAGCAGTACTTC	CASSLGPGQRYEQYF
TRBV4-2	TRBD1	.	TRBJ2-5	TGTGCCAGCAGCCTGCCGGGACAGGGGTACCAAGAGACCCAGTACTTC	CASSLPGQGYQETQYF
TRBV7-3	.	.	TRBJ2-1	TGTGCCAGCAGCTTTACGGACTACAACAATGAGCAGTTCTTC	CASSFTDYNNEQFF
TRBV7-2	.	many	TRBJ2-5	TGTGCCAGCAGCCCAAGAAGCCAAGAGACCCAGTACTTC	CASSPRSQETQYF
TRBV4-1	.	few	TRBJ2-7	TGCGCCAGCAGCTCCCGCACCCTGACAGGTCGGTACGAGCAGTACTTC	CASSSRTLTGRYEQYF
TRBV7-2	.	few	TRBJ2-7	TGTGCCAGCAGCCGTGACAGGCGCGAGCAGTACTTC	CASSRDRREQYF
TRBV2	.	many	TRBJ2-7	TGTGCCAGCAGTGAAGCTTGGGAGCAGTACTTC	CASSEAWEQYF
TRBV29-1	.	many	TRBJ2-5	TGCAGCGTTGCTTGGGGTGGGGAGACCCAGTACTTC	CSVAWGGETQYF
TRBV19	.	few	TRBJ2-1	TGTGCCAGTAGTATGGGAGGCGGGGGCACTATCAATGAGCAGTTCTTC	CASSMGGGGTINEQFF
TRBV7-3	.	many	TRBJ2-3	TGTGCCAGCAGCTTAAGTCAAATCACAGATACGCAGTATTTT	CASSLSQITDTQYF
TRBV7-3	TRBD2	many	TRBJ2-3	TGTGCCAGCAGCCGCGGGACTAGCGGGATAGATACGCAGTATTTT	CASSRGTSGIDTQYF
TRBV30	TRBD1	many	TRBJ1-1	TGTGCCCTGACAGGGGGAAGATCTGAAGCTTTCTTT	CALTGGRSEAFF
TRBV5-6	.	many	TRBJ2-5	TGTGCCAGCAGCTTGGTCTCCGACGGGGGTGGAGAGACCCAGTACTTC	CASSLVSDGGGETQYF
TRBV5-1	TRBD1	many	TRBJ1-1	TGCGCCAGCAGCTTTCAGGGGGCGATGGGAGCTTTCTTT	CASSFQGAMGAFF
TRBV7-8	.	many	TRBJ1-4	TGTGCCAGCAGCCTGGACGGTGCAACTAATGAAAAACTGTTTTTT	CASSLDGATNEKLFF
TRBV10-3	.	medium-sized	TRBJ2-1	TGTGCCATCAGCCCCGACTCTTTTACCTACAATGAGCAGTTCTTC	CAISPDSFTYNEQFF
TRBV12-3/TRBV12-4	TRBD1	.	TRBJ1-5	TGTGCCAGCAGGCAAACAGGGGCTCAGCCCCAGCATTTT	CASRQTGAQPQHF
TRBV18	TRBD1	many	TRBJ2-7	TGTGCCAGCTCGCCGGGACAGGGAACCTACGAGCAGTACTTC	CASSPGQGTYEQYF
TRBV5-1	.	few	TRBJ1-2	TGCGCCAGCAGCTTGGAAGGAGCTTGGGGACCCTATGGCTACACCTTC	CASSLEGAWGPYGYTF
TRBV18	TRBD1	few	TRBJ1-2	TGTGCCAGCTCACCGACCGGGACAGGAGGTCGGGGCTACACCTTC	CASSPTGTGGRGYTF
TRBV6-5	TRBD1	many	TRBJ2-7	TGTGCCAGCACCGCCCCCGGGACAGGGGCCGAGCAGTACTTC	CASTAPGTGAEQYF
TRBV7-7	.	few	TRBJ2-5	TGTGCTAGCAGCCCGAGTCAGGGTTTGGGGGAAGAGACCCAGTACTTC	CASSPSQGLGEETQYF
TRBV25-1	TRBD2	medium-sized	TRBJ2-5	TGTGCCAGCAGTGAAACCCTAGGGACTAGGAAACGGACCCAGTACTTC	CASSETLGTRKRTQYF
TRBV7-8	.	many	TRBJ1-6	TGTGCCAGCAGCCCCAGACAGTCCAATTCACCCCTCCACTTT	CASSPRQSNSPLHF
TRBV30	TRBD2	many	TRBJ2-1	TGTGCCTGGGTGAGAGCCGGGACTAGTGAAATCAATGAGCAGTTCTTC	CAWVRAGTSEINEQFF
TRBV4-3	.	.	TRBJ1-1	TGCGCCAGCAGCCAAGATAGAGACTTCTACACTGAAGCTTTCTTT	CASSQDRDFYTEAFF
TRBV20-1	.	.	TRBJ1-6	TGCAGTGCTTCGGCCCTGACAGACAACTATAATTCACCCCTCCACTTT	CSASALTDNYNSPLHF
TRBV11-3	.	many	TRBJ2-7	TGTGCCAGCAGCTTGTATGAGAGTAGTGAGCAGTACTTC	CASSLYESSEQYF
TRBV20-1	TRBD1	many	TRBJ2-6	TGCAGTGCGGTAACAGGGGGCTCTGGGGCCAACGTCCTGACTTTC	CSAVTGGSGANVLTF
TRBV18	.	many	TRBJ2-3	TGTGCCAGCTCACCGTCAACTAGCACAGATACGCAGTATTTT	CASSPSTSTDTQYF
TRBV18	.	few	TRBJ2-2	TGTGCCAGCTCACCAAATCGAGGGTCCACCGGGGAGCTGTTTTTT	CASSPNRGSTGELFF
TRBV7-2	.	.	TRBJ1-1	TGTGCCAGCAGCTTTTCTCGAATGAACACTGAAGCTTTCTTT	CASSFSRMNTEAFF
TRBV6-5	.	few	TRBJ1-5	TGTGCCAGCAGTTACAAGAGGGACAGCAATCAGCCCCAGCATTTT	CASSYKRDSNQPQHF
TRBV12-3/TRBV12-4	TRBD2	many	TRBJ2-1	TGTGCCAGCAGTTCCCTAGCGGGGGGGCTTGGTGAGCAGTTCTTC	CASSSLAGGLGEQFF
TRBV5-8	TRBD1	many	TRBJ2-7	TGTGCCAGCAGCTTGCGGGTCCGGGACAGGGGATGGTACGAGCAGTACTTC	CASSLRVRDRGWYEQYF
TRBV5-4	TRBD2	many	TRBJ2-3	TGTGCCAGCCAGAGCGGGGGGGCCGTAGATACGCAGTATTTT	CASQSGGAVDTQYF
TRBV6-5	TRBD1	.	TRBJ2-5	TGTGCCAGCAGTTTAATCCCGACAGGGTTCATACCTCCTGGGGAGACCCAGTACTTC	CASSLIPTGFIPPGETQYF
TRBV20-1	.	.	TRBJ2-7	TGCAGTGCTAGTTTGGACGGTGTCTACGAGCAGTACTTC	CSASLDGVYEQYF
TRBV4-3	TRBD2	many	TRBJ2-5	TGCGCCAGCAGCCAAGATGGACCGGGACTAGCACAGAGGGAGACCCAGTACTTC	CASSQDGPGLAQRETQYF
TRBV4-3	.	many	TRBJ2-7	TGCGCCAGCAGCCAAGGAGCCAGGGCTGGTCCCTACGAGCAGTACTTC	CASSQGARAGPYEQYF